The entry that follows covers one TCR beta chain sequence. The antigen is not known. The sample comes from a study of T cell repertoires in cytomegalovirus infection. Study summary: Public TCR beta signatures marked donors with CMV infection and the matching HLA.

Regarding the study as a whole: Public TCR beta family frequency separated CMV-and-HLA carriers, including in an independent cohort. The ex vivo response showed dominance by HLA-C-restricted CMV-specific TCR beta clonotypes.

Each CDR3 protein gets one entry after TCRdb re-called the reads with MiXCR. The profile shows 700,000 to 950,000 distinct CDR3 sequences, around a third of them singletons. This CDR3 contains 17 residues. The germline V and J ends were trimmed by 0 bases and 0 bases, with 12 bases remaining between them. The germline CDR1 and CDR2 sequences are LGHDT and YNNKEL (reference sequence). This chain connects TRBV3-1 to TRBJ1-3, with D uncertain. The sample in question was cultured CD8+ T cells from PBMCs, obtained from culture after CMV antigen stimulation. This clonotype originated in a human donor in good health (CMV status not recorded). Some clones in this sample may be carry-over from other donors' samples. CDR3 in DNA: TGTGCCAGCAGCCAAGATTTGCTGCCAAGCTCTGGAAACACCATATATTTT. Its protein product is CASSQDLLPSSGNTIYF. The variable domain in full, completed from reference TRBV3-1 and TRBJ1-3, reads DTAVSQTPKYLVTQMGNDKSIKCEQNLGHDTMYWYKQDSKKFLKIMFSYNNKELIINETVPNRFSPKSPDKAHLNLHINSLELGDSAVYFCASSQDLLPSSGNTIYFGEGSWLTVV.